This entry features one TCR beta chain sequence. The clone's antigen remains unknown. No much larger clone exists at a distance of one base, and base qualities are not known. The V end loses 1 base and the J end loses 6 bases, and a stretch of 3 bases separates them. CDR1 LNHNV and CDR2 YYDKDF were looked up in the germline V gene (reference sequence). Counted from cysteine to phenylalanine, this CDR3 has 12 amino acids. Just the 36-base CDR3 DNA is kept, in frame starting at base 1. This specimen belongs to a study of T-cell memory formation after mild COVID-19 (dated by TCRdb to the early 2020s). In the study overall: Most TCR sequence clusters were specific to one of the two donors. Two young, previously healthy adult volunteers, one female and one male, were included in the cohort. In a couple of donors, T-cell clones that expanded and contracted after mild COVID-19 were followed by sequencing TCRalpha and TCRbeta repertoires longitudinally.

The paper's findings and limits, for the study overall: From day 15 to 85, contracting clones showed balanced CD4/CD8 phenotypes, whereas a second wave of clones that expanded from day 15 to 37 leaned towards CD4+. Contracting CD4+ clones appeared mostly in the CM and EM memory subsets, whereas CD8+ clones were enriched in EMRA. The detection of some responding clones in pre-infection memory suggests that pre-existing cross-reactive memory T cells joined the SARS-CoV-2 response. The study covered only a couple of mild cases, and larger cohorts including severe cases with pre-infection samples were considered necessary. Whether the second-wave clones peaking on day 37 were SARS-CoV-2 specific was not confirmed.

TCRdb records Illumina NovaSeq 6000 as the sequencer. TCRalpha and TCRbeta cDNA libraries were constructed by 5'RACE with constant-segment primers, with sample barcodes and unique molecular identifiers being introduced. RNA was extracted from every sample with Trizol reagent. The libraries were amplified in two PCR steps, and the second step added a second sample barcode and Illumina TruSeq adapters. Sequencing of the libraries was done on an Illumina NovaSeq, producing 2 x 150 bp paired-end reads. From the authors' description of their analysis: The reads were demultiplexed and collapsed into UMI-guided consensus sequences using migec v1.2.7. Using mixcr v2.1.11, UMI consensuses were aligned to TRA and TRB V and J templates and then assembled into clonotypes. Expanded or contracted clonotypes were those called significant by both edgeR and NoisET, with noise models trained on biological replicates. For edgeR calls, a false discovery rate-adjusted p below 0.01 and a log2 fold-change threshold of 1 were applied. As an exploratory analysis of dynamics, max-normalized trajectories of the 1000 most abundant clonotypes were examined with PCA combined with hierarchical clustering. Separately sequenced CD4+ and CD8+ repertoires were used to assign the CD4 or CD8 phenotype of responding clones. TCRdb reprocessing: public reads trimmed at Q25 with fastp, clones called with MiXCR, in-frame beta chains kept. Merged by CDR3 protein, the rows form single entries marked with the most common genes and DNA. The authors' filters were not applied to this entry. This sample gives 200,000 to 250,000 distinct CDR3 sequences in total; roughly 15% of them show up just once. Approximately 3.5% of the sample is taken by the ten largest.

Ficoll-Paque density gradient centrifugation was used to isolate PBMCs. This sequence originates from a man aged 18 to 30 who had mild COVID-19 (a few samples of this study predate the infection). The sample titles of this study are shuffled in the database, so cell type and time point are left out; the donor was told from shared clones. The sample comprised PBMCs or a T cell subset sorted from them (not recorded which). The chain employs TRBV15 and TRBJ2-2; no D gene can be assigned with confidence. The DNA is TGTGCCACCAGCAGAGTCGCCGGGGAGCTGTTTTTT. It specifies CATSRVAGELFF.